These 31 T cell receptor beta chains originate from one sample sequenced in a study of CD8 T cells in ankylosing spondylitis. In TCRdb, the 5' RACE reads were re-called with MiXCR into one record per CDR3 protein. The sample contains about 39,000 distinct CDR3 sequences, approximately 10% of which appear only once. Material: blood, either unsorted or a sorted T cell fraction (not recorded which). The receptors derive from a male donor with ankylosing spondylitis or in good health (not recorded which).

The table lists this clonotype with many counts. DNA for the CDR3: TGTGCCAGCAGCGTAGTAGAAGGAGGGGATACGCAGTATTTT. Translated, it gives CASSVVEGGDTQYF. The chain employs TRBV9 and TRBJ2-3, with D perhaps matching TRBD2 (6 bases). The CDR3 has 14 residues. The V gene's germline CDR1 is SGDLS and CDR2 YYNGEE. Trimming cost V 0 bases and J 6 bases, with 11 bases left between them.

This clonotype was detected ten times or more. This sequence joins TRBV29-1 and TRBJ1-1, with a possible D match to TRBD1 (6 bases). This CDR3 is built from 13 residues. Germline lookup yields CDR1 SQVTM and CDR2 ANQGSEA. V lost 1 base, J lost 2 bases, and 8 bases lay in between. The CDR3 reads CSVEGDINTEAFF. In nucleotides, the CDR3 is TGCAGCGTTGAAGGGGACATAAACACTGAAGCTTTCTTT.

This clonotype has only a few counts. The chain combines TRBV10-3 with TRBJ1-1, with D possibly TRBD1 on 6 matching bases. V was cut by 10 bases and J by 2 bases, with 14 bases left in between. CDR1 is ENHRY and CDR2 is SYGVKD in the germline V gene. The CDR3 covers 13 residues. CDR3 nucleotide sequence: TGTGCCACCCGGGCGGACAGAAACACTGAAGCTTTCTTT. Protein product: CATRADRNTEAFF.

This clonotype was counted many times. The chain has TRBV3-1 and TRBJ2-5, with TRBD2 identical over 7 bases. The CDR3 runs 15 residues. V trimming: 0 bases; J trimming: 1 base; junction bases outside the gene matches: 2. Looked up from germline, CDR1 is LGHDT and CDR2 is YNNKEL (reference sequence). The CDR3 sequence is CASSQDRGVQETQYF. The CDR3 coding sequence is TGTGCCAGCAGCCAAGATCGGGGGGTCCAAGAGACCCAGTACTTC.

This clonotype was observed at least ten times. This chain connects TRBV5-1 to TRBJ2-5; D possibly corresponds to TRBD2 (6 bases). Trimming pared 2 bases from V and 3 bases from J, leaving 11 bases between. CDR1 is SGHRS, CDR2 YFSETQ, per germline. There are 14 residues in the CDR3. DNA of the CDR3: TGCGCCAGCAGCTTTATACTAGCAGAAGAGACCCAGTACTTC. This sequence encodes CASSFILAEETQYF.

The table lists this clonotype with a few counts. CDR3 sequence: CASSLDGSGSGGNEQFF. As DNA, the CDR3 is TGTGCCAGCAGCTTAGACGGGAGCGGGAGTGGGGGTAATGAGCAGTTCTTC. This chain connects TRBV11-2 to TRBJ2-1; TRBD2 agrees at 8 bases. Germline CDR1 SGHAT, CDR2 FQNNGV. The CDR3 covers 17 residues. J gave up 7 bases and V 0 bases, and 11 bases lay outside the gene matches.

At least ten counts were recorded for this clonotype. The chain employs TRBV7-2 and TRBJ1-2; 8 bases fit TRBD1. The CDR3 length is 17 residues. J lost 2 bases, V lost 8 bases, and 16 bases had no gene match. Germline lookup yields CDR1 SGHTA and CDR2 FQGNSA. The CDR3 spells CASSLGAGGAWNYGYTF. The CDR3 DNA reads as TGTGCCAGCTCCCTGGGGGCAGGGGGCGCGTGGAACTATGGCTACACCTTC.

This clonotype was detected many times. The chain uses TRBV29-1 and TRBJ2-7; D possibly corresponds to TRBD2 (5 bases). CDR3 length: 15 residues. V lost 6 bases and J lost 2, with 20 bases in between. Germline V gene lookup returns CDR1 SQVTM and CDR2 ANQGSEA. CDR3 sequence: CSVESDGLETYEQYF. The DNA for the CDR3 is TGCAGCGTCGAGTCCGACGGACTGGAAACCTACGAGCAGTACTTC.

This clonotype was found many times. This chain joins TRBV6-5 and TRBJ2-7; unclear D gene. The germline CDR1 and CDR2 sequences are MNHEY and SVGAGI. The CDR3 spans 12 residues. V lost 6 bases and J 2 bases, leaving 8 bases between the germline ends. The CDR3: CASSSPTYEQYF. CDR3 DNA: TGTGCCAGCAGCTCCCCGACCTACGAGCAGTACTTC.

V is TRBV6-5 and J is TRBJ1-1; 7 bases match TRBD1. V trimming: 2 bases; J trimming: 5 bases; junction bases outside the gene matches: 11. CDR3 size: 16 residues. Germline CDR1 and CDR2: MNHEY and SVGAGI. For the CDR3, the DNA is TGTGCCAGCAGTTACGCCCCCGGGATACAGGGGACTGAAGCTTTCTTT. Translating it yields CASSYAPGIQGTEAFF.

This clonotype was observed many times. The J gene is TRBJ2-3, the V gene TRBV3-1; 10 bases line up with TRBD2. Germline V gene sequence: CDR1 LGHDT, CDR2 YNNKEL (reference sequence). The CDR3 spans 15 residues. The V gene end was trimmed by 6 bases and the J gene end by 5 bases; junction bases not matched to a gene: 8. The CDR3 loop reads CASSVTSGMIDTQYF. The CDR3 nucleotides are TGTGCCAGCAGTGTCACTAGCGGGATGATAGATACGCAGTATTTT.

This clonotype was seen at least ten times. The rearrangement joins TRBV12-3 or TRBV12-4 to TRBJ1-5, with D perhaps matching TRBD1 (5 bases). The CDR3 is made up of 15 amino acids. Deletions cut 4 bases from V and 2 bases from J, with 12 bases between. CDR3 sequence reads: CASSSGGGGNQPQHF. CDR3 DNA: TGTGCCAGCAGTTCGGGGGGAGGAGGCAATCAGCCCCAGCATTTT.

Many counts were recorded for this clonotype. The chain couples TRBV3-1 to TRBJ2-7; TRBD1 matches at 7 bases. The CDR3 totals 13 residues. The trim removed 1 base at V and 7 bases at J, leaving 4 bases unmatched. Germline CDR1 is LGHDT and CDR2 is YNNKEL (reference sequence). CDR3 region: CASSQVKDREQYF. The CDR3 coding sequence is TGTGCCAGCAGCCAAGTCAAGGACAGGGAGCAGTACTTC.

This clonotype appeared many times. The rearrangement uses TRBV7-3 and TRBJ2-2, with 10 bases that match TRBD2. The V gene's germline CDR1 is SGHTA and CDR2 FQGTGA. The trim removed 5 bases at V and 7 bases at J, leaving 13 bases unmatched. The CDR3 is 17 residues long. The CDR3 DNA reads TGTGCCAGCAGCCCCCGTTGGAAGCGGGAGGGGGTCGGGGAGCTGTTTTTT. Protein sequence: CASSPRWKREGVGELFF.

The genes are TRBV3-1 and TRBJ2-7; TRBD2 might be the D (7 bases). CDR1 and CDR2 (germline): LGHDT, YNNKEL (reference sequence). There are 14 residues in the CDR3. The V end was cut by 4 bases, the J end by 2 bases, with 12 bases between. CDR3 bases: TGTGCCAGCAGCCGCGTGGGGGGGCCCTACGAGCAGTACTTC. Residues: CASSRVGGPYEQYF.

This clonotype was detected only a few times. In DNA form, the CDR3 reads TGTGCCAGCAGCCCTTCCGGGATAGCGGAATGGGAGACCCAGTACTTC. Residues: CASSPSGIAEWETQYF. The V gene is TRBV9, the J gene TRBJ2-5; possibly TRBD2 for D (6 bases). V was trimmed by 4 bases and J by 5 bases, leaving 21 bases between them. Germline CDR1 SGDLS, CDR2 YYNGEE. The CDR3 runs to 16 residues.

This clonotype was counted only a few times. The V gene is TRBV6-1, the J gene TRBJ2-7; D is unresolved. The germline V and J ends were trimmed by 6 bases and 5 bases, with 17 bases remaining between them. Germline V lookup: CDR1 MNHNS, CDR2 SASEGT. The CDR3 is 14 residues long. CDR3 in amino acids: CASRADPSYHEQYF. The CDR3 region has the DNA TGTGCCAGCAGGGCAGACCCTTCCTACCACGAGCAGTACTTC.

This clonotype was found many times. This chain connects TRBV12-3 or TRBV12-4 to TRBJ2-2; D may be TRBD1 (6 bases). Trimming took off 7 bases at V and 0 bases at J, with 12 bases between the two ends. This CDR3 comprises 15 residues. CDR3 in DNA: TGTGCCAGCACCCCCGGGACAACGAACACCGGGGAGCTGTTTTTT. Translation: CASTPGTTNTGELFF.

This clonotype was recorded at least ten times. The J gene is TRBJ2-5, the V gene TRBV10-2; D is ambiguous. This CDR3 is built from 13 residues. Germline assignment: CDR1 WSHSY and CDR2 SAAADI. Trimming stripped 7 bases from V and 1 base from J, with 10 bases between. CDR3 nucleotides: TGCGCCAGCACCGAGCAGATCCAAGAGACCCAGTACTTC. Amino acid sequence: CASTEQIQETQYF.

This clonotype came up many times. The gene calls are TRBV12-3 or TRBV12-4 and TRBJ2-2; D gene uncertain. Trimming stripped 5 bases from V and 0 bases from J, with 1 base between. The CDR3 is made up of 12 amino acids. The DNA of the CDR3 is TGTGCCAGCAGTGCGAACACCGGGGAGCTGTTTTTT. This sequence encodes CASSANTGELFF.

This clonotype was detected ten times or more. The chain couples TRBV20-1 to TRBJ1-4, with a weak D call TRBD1 (5 bases). V was shortened by 5 bases and J by 7 bases, with 14 bases between the two germline ends. The CDR3 is 13 residues long. The V gene's germline CDR1 is DFQATT and CDR2 SNEGSKA (reference sequence). CDR3 bases: TGCAGTGCTCAATCCAGGGATTTTGAAAAACTGTTTTTT. It yields the protein CSAQSRDFEKLFF.

This chain joins TRBV12-3 or TRBV12-4 and TRBJ2-1; 12 bases map to TRBD1. The ends lost 5 bases at V and 6 bases at J; junction bases unmatched: 17. CDR3 length: 19 residues. The chain's CDR3 is CASSPGQGAGGRAFNEQFF. The CDR3 DNA is TGTGCCAGCAGTCCGGGACAGGGGGCTGGCGGGAGGGCCTTCAATGAGCAGTTCTTC.

This clonotype appeared many times. CDR3 DNA sequence: TGTGCCAGCAGTCGAAAGACTACAGGGGTGGGGGAGACCCAGTACTTC. Residues: CASSRKTTGVGETQYF. The rearrangement uses TRBV27 and TRBJ2-5; 7 bases line up with TRBD1. CDR1 is MNHEY, CDR2 SMNVEV, per germline (reference sequence). CDR3 size: 16 residues. V shed 5 bases, J shed 5 bases, and the junction held 14 bases outside the gene matches.

This clonotype has a count of ten or more. V and J are TRBV5-1 and TRBJ2-3; 7 nucleotides match TRBD2. CDR1 and CDR2 (germline): SGHRS, YFSETQ. The V and J ends lost 4 bases and 0 bases, in that order; junction bases with no gene match: 8. CDR3 length equals 16 residues. CDR3 sequence (DNA): TGCGCCAGCAGCCGCTCTAGCGGTGCTAGCACAGATACGCAGTATTTT. Translated: CASSRSSGASTDTQYF. Supplemented by reference TRBV5-1 and TRBJ2-3, the full variable domain reads KAGVTQTPRYLIKTRGQQVTLSCSPISGHRSVSWYQQTPGQGLQFLFEYFSETQRNKGNFPGRFSGRQFSNSRSEMNVSTLELGDSALYLCASSRSSGASTDTQYFGPGTRLTVL.

This clonotype has just a few counts. V and J are TRBV7-6 and TRBJ2-7; TRBD1 agrees at 10 bases. Germline assignment: CDR1 SGHVS and CDR2 FNYEAQ. J gave up 3 bases and V 2 bases, and 4 bases lay outside the gene matches. This CDR3 comprises 15 residues. The CDR3 loop reads CASSLLGQGFYEQYF. For the CDR3, the DNA is TGTGCCAGCAGCTTACTGGGACAGGGGTTCTACGAGCAGTACTTC.

This clonotype was recorded at least ten times. J is TRBJ2-7 and V is TRBV12-3 or TRBV12-4; 14 bases fit TRBD2. Trimming cost V 4 bases and J 4 bases; bases outside gene matches: 3. There are 15 residues in the CDR3. The CDR3 protein is CASSSGTSGRYEQYF. Here the CDR3 DNA reads TGTGCCAGCAGTTCTGGGACTAGCGGGAGATACGAGCAGTACTTC.

The J gene is TRBJ2-1, the V gene TRBV4-3; D unresolved. CDR3 length: 15 residues. Trimming cost V 0 bases and J 4 bases, with 10 bases left between them. Germline V gene sequence: CDR1 LGHNA, CDR2 YSLEER. The CDR3 DNA follows: TGCGCCAGCAGCCAAGAAAGGCTGGGGTACAATGAGCAGTTCTTC. Translation: CASSQERLGYNEQFF.

In its sample, this clonotype was seen many times. The chain employs TRBV12-3 or TRBV12-4 and TRBJ2-7, with D possibly matching TRBD2 (7 bases). With 9 bases removed from V and 3 bases from J, the gap between germline ends came to 15 bases. The CDR3 is 13 residues long. CDR3 amino acids: CASSRGADYEQYF. In DNA form, the CDR3 reads TGTGCCAGTAGCCGGGGGGCGGACTACGAGCAGTACTTC.

This clonotype occurred many times. The rearrangement links TRBV12-3 or TRBV12-4 to TRBJ2-7; D not resolved. V lost 1 base to trimming and J lost 5 bases, with 6 bases between them. CDR3 length: 12 residues. CDR3 region: CASSLEFHEQYF. DNA of the CDR3: TGTGCCAGCAGTTTAGAATTCCACGAGCAGTACTTC.

This clonotype showed up many times. The V and J genes are TRBV5-1 and TRBJ1-1; the D is unclear. CDR3 length equals 15 residues. V lost 0 bases, J lost 0 bases, and 9 bases lay in between. The V gene's germline CDR1 is SGHRS and CDR2 YFSETQ. CDR3 sequence reads: CASSLETTVNTEAFF. The CDR3 DNA reads TGCGCCAGCAGCTTGGAGACAACGGTGAACACTGAAGCTTTCTTT. Filled out from reference TRBV5-1 and TRBJ1-1, the complete variable domain reads KAGVTQTPRYLIKTRGQQVTLSCSPISGHRSVSWYQQTPGQGLQFLFEYFSETQRNKGNFPGRFSGRQFSNSRSEMNVSTLELGDSALYLCASSLETTVNTEAFFGQGTRLTVV.

This clonotype was seen ten or more times. The V gene is TRBV29-1, the J gene TRBJ2-7, with TRBD1 matching over 9 bases. Germline CDR1 is SQVTM and CDR2 is ANQGSEA. CDR3 length: 15 amino acids. V gave up 7 bases and J gave up 6 bases; unmatched junction bases: 16. CDR3 residues: CSAVERDRVRFEQYF. In DNA form, the CDR3 reads TGCAGCGCAGTAGAACGGGACAGGGTGCGATTCGAGCAGTACTTC.